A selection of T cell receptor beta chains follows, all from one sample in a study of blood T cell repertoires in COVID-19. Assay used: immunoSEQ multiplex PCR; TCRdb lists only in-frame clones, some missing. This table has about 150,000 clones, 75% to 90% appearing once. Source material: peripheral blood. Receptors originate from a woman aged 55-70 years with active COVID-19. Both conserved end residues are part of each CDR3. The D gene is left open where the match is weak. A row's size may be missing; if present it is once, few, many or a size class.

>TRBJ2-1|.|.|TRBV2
TGTGCCAGCGACAGTACCCCCAATGAGCAGTTCTTC
CASDSTPNEQFF
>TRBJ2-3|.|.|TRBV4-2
TGTGCCAGCAGCCAAGACCAGGCCACAGATACGCAGTATTTT
CASSQDQATDTQYF
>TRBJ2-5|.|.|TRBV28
TGTGCCAGCAGTTCGAGCGGGCCTCAAGAGACCCAGTACTTC
CASSSSGPQETQYF
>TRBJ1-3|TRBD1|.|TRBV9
TGTGCCAGCAGCGTGGGACAGAAAAGTACCTCTGGAAACACCATATATTTT
CASSVGQKSTSGNTIYF
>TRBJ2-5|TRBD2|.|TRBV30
TGTGCCTGGAGTAGACTAGCGGCCACAGGAGAGACCCAGTACTTC
CAWSRLAATGETQYF
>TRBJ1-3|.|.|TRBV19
TGTGCCAGTAGTATCTGGACACCGGCCAACACCATATATTTT
CASSIWTPANTIYF
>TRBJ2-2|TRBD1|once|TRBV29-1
TGCAGCGTCGCCTCCAGGGGGACAAACACCGGGGAGCTGTTTTTT
CSVASRGTNTGELFF
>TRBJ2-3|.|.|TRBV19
TGTGCCAGTAGTATTGTGGCAGGGGCCACAGATACGCAGTATTTT
CASSIVAGATDTQYF
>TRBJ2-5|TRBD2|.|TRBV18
TGTGCCAGCCTAGAACTAGCGGGCGAGACCCAGTACTTC
CASLELAGETQYF
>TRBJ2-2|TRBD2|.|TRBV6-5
TGTGCCAGCACTCTAGCGGGAGGGCTCACCGGGGAGCTGTTTTTT
CASTLAGGLTGELFF
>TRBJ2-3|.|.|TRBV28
TGTGCCAGCAGTTTTCGGACCCCGGGACCGGGACACGGCACAGATACGCAGTATTTT
CASSFRTPGPGHGTDTQYF
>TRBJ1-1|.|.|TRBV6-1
TGTGCCAGCAGTGAATTCGGAGGGGAAGCTTTCTTT
CASSEFGGEAFF
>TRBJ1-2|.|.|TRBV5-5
TGTGCCAGCAGCAAGACAAGGGAGGGCTACACCTTC
CASSKTREGYTF
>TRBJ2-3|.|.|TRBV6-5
TGTGCCAGCAGTTACTCGAGATTCGGAGATACGCAGTATTTT
CASSYSRFGDTQYF
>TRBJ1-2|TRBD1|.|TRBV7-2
TGTGCCAGCAGCTTAGCAACAGGGGGCTGGGGCTACACCTTC
CASSLATGGWGYTF
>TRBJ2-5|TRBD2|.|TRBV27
TGTGCCAGCAGTTTATCCCCGACTAGCGGAACAGAGACCCAGTACTTC
CASSLSPTSGTETQYF
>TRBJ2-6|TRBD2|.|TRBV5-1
TGCGCCAGCAGTATTTATGGCGGGAGAATCTCTGGGGCCAACGTCCTGACTTTC
CASSIYGGRISGANVLTF
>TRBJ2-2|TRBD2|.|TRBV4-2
TGTGCCAGCAGCCAAGGGGGCCTAGCGGTAAACACCGGGGAGCTGTTTTTT
CASSQGGLAVNTGELFF
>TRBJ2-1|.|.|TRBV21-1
TGTGCCAGCAGCGCACCCAGGGGGCTGAGAAATGAGCAGTTCTTC
CASSAPRGLRNEQFF
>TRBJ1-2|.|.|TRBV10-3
TGTGCCATCAGTGTTAGTTCCTACTATGGCTACACCTTC
CAISVSSYYGYTF
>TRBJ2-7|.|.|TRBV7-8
TGTGCCAGCGGACCCCGGGGCTCCTACGAGCAGTACTTC
CASGPRGSYEQYF
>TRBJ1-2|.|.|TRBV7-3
TGTGCCAGCAGCTCACCCCCTGGGGGCACTATTAACTATGGCTACACCTTC
CASSSPPGGTINYGYTF
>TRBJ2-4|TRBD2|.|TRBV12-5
TGTGCTAGTGGCGACGGACAGGCTAGCGGGAGCGCGAAAAACATTCAGTACTTC
CASGDGQASGSAKNIQYF
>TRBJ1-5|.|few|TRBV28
TGTGCCAGCAGTTTGGGACAACATAGCAATCAGCCCCAGCATTTT
CASSLGQHSNQPQHF